A selection of T cell receptor beta chains follows, all from one sample in a study of glioma-infiltrating T cells after dendritic cell vaccination. The assay was immunoSEQ multiplex PCR, and TCRdb's table has in-frame clones only and misses some. The sample carries tens of thousands of clones, 90% recorded once. Source: blood, taken before dendritic cell vaccination. Receptor source: a human donor with glioblastoma. CDR3s include the opening cysteine and the closing phenylalanine or tryptophan. The D gene is left open where the match is weak. Only part of the rows carry a size: once, few, many, or a class if the clone is expanded.

D: TRBD2
size: -
J: TRBJ2-3
V: TRBV2
DNA: TGTGCCAGCAGTAGACCATTGACTAGCGGGGAGTATGCAGATACGCAGTATTTT
CDR3: CASSRPLTSGEYADTQYF

D: TRBD2
size: -
J: TRBJ2-2
V: TRBV29-1
DNA: TGCAGCGTTTTAATTCGGGGGGGAAACACCGGGGAGCTGTTTTTT
CDR3: CSVLIRGGNTGELFF

D: -
size: -
J: TRBJ2-7
V: TRBV6-5
DNA: TGTGCCAGCAGTGGCATGAACTACGAGCAGTACTTC
CDR3: CASSGMNYEQYF

D: TRBD1
size: few
J: TRBJ2-7
V: TRBV4-1
DNA: TGCGCCAGCAGCCGCCTGCATGTGGGACAGGGCGACTACTTC
CDR3: CASSRLHVGQGDYF

D: TRBD1
size: -
J: TRBJ1-5
V: TRBV5-8
DNA: TGTGCCAGCAGCGCAAGACAGGGGGCCAGCAATCAGCCCCAGCATTTT
CDR3: CASSARQGASNQPQHF

D: -
size: -
J: TRBJ1-1
V: TRBV5-6
DNA: TGTGCCAGCAGCTGGGGCAGGGGTTCTTCTGAAGCTTTCTTT
CDR3: CASSWGRGSSEAFF

D: -
size: -
J: TRBJ1-1
V: TRBV11-3
DNA: TGTGCCAGCAGCCTGATGGGGGGCACTGAAGCTTTCTTT
CDR3: CASSLMGGTEAFF

D: -
size: -
J: TRBJ2-7
V: TRBV6-1
DNA: TGTGCCAGTGGGCAGGTTTACGAGCAGTACTTC
CDR3: CASGQVYEQYF

D: -
size: -
J: TRBJ2-4
V: TRBV7-9
DNA: TGTGCCAGCAGCTTAGCGATGACATTTAAAAACATTCAGTACTTC
CDR3: CASSLAMTFKNIQYF

D: TRBD1
size: -
J: TRBJ1-5
V: TRBV11-2
DNA: TGTGCCAGCAGCCCAGGCAGGGGGGATCAGCCCCAGCATTTT
CDR3: CASSPGRGDQPQHF

D: TRBD1
size: -
J: TRBJ2-2
V: TRBV7-9
DNA: TGTGCCAGCAGCTTCGGACAGGGAACCTACACCGGGGAGCTGTTTTTT
CDR3: CASSFGQGTYTGELFF

D: TRBD1
size: -
J: TRBJ2-7
V: TRBV10-3
DNA: TGTGCCATCAGTGAGCTGGGCAGGGGGCGCGTAGACTACGAGCAGTACTTC
CDR3: CAISELGRGRVDYEQYF

D: -
size: -
J: TRBJ1-1
V: TRBV5-6
DNA: TGTGCCAGCAGCTTGGTTACAGGGCCAACTGAAGCTTTCTTT
CDR3: CASSLVTGPTEAFF

D: -
size: -
J: TRBJ1-2
V: TRBV27
DNA: TGTGCCAGCAGTTCTTCCTCCTACGGGTTCCCCTATGGCTACACCTTC
CDR3: CASSSSSYGFPYGYTF

D: TRBD1
size: -
J: TRBJ1-6
V: TRBV2
DNA: TGTGCCAGCCGGGGCCACAGGGGGTCCTATAATTCACCCCTCCACTTT
CDR3: CASRGHRGSYNSPLHF

D: TRBD1
size: once
J: TRBJ2-4
V: TRBV7-2
DNA: TGTGCCAGCAGCTTAGATCGACAGGGCTGGGGAAACATTCAGTACTTC
CDR3: CASSLDRQGWGNIQYF

D: -
size: -
J: TRBJ2-5
V: TRBV5-1
DNA: TGCGCCAGCAGCTTAGTGGACTGGCAAGAGACCCAGTACTTC
CDR3: CASSLVDWQETQYF

D: -
size: -
J: TRBJ2-7
V: TRBV6-6
DNA: TGTGCCAGCAGGCCGTCGGAGGGGGCCTCCTACGAGCAGTACTTC
CDR3: CASRPSEGASYEQYF

D: -
size: -
J: TRBJ1-1
V: TRBV29-1
DNA: TGCAGCGCCTGCCGGGAACCTTCCACTGAAGCTTTCTTT
CDR3: CSACREPSTEAFF

D: TRBD1
size: once
J: TRBJ1-1
V: TRBV4-1
DNA: TGCGCCAGCAGCCACTTCAGACAGGGGTTCCCTGAAGCTTTCTTT
CDR3: CASSHFRQGFPEAFF

D: -
size: -
J: TRBJ2-5
V: TRBV18
DNA: TGTGCCAGCTCACCGACAGGTTGGGAAGAGACCCAGTACTTC
CDR3: CASSPTGWEETQYF

D: -
size: -
J: TRBJ2-2
V: TRBV7-8
DNA: TGTGCCAGCAGCCCAGCAGGGCTGAACACCGGGGAGCTGTTTTTT
CDR3: CASSPAGLNTGELFF

D: -
size: -
J: TRBJ2-6
V: TRBV19
DNA: TGTGCCAGTAGTATTCCGGGGTCTGGGGCCAACGTCCTGACTTTC
CDR3: CASSIPGSGANVLTF

D: TRBD1
size: -
J: TRBJ2-5
V: TRBV7-2
DNA: TGTGCCAGCAGCACGGACAGGGGATGGGAGACCCAGTACTTC
CDR3: CASSTDRGWETQYF

D: TRBD1
size: -
J: TRBJ1-2
V: TRBV10-3
DNA: TGTGCCATCAGTGAGTCAAGACAGGGAAGCTACACCTTC
CDR3: CAISESRQGSYTF

D: TRBD2
size: -
J: TRBJ2-1
V: TRBV10-3
DNA: TGTGCCGCGGGGGGTTCCTACAATGAGCAGTTCTTC
CDR3: CAAGGSYNEQFF

D: -
size: -
J: TRBJ1-5
V: TRBV7-2
DNA: TGTGCCAGCAGCTTGCGGGATGATCAGCCCCAGCATTTT
CDR3: CASSLRDDQPQHF

D: TRBD2
size: once
J: TRBJ2-3
V: TRBV5-1
DNA: TGCGCCAGCAGCTCTACACTAGCGGGGGGAGATACGCAGTATTTT
CDR3: CASSSTLAGGDTQYF

D: -
size: -
J: TRBJ1-6
V: TRBV27
DNA: TGTGCGAGCAACGTACAGGGACCTAATTCACCCCTCCACTTT
CDR3: CASNVQGPNSPLHF

D: -
size: few
J: TRBJ1-2
V: TRBV6-5
DNA: TGTGCCAGCAGTTACGCGACAGGAGCTAACTATGGCTACACCTTC
CDR3: CASSYATGANYGYTF

D: -
size: once
J: TRBJ1-3
V: TRBV6-1
DNA: TGTGCCAGCAGTGAAATGAGACTAATCTCAAACACCATATATTTT
CDR3: CASSEMRLISNTIYF

D: TRBD2
size: -
J: TRBJ2-3
V: TRBV5-4
DNA: TGTGCCAGCAGCTTGGACCGGCGGGGGGGCGGCACAGATACGCAGTATTTT
CDR3: CASSLDRRGGGTDTQYF

D: TRBD1
size: -
J: TRBJ1-5
V: TRBV10-2
DNA: TGCGCCAGCAAGGACAGGGCGGGCAATCAGCCCCAGCATTTT
CDR3: CASKDRAGNQPQHF

D: TRBD1
size: -
J: TRBJ1-2
V: TRBV2
DNA: TGTGCCAGCAGTAAGGACAGGAACTATGGCTACACCTTC
CDR3: CASSKDRNYGYTF

D: TRBD1
size: -
J: TRBJ1-2
V: TRBV7-9
DNA: TGTGCCAGCAGCCGACAGGGGATACAGTCTTATGGCTACACCTTC
CDR3: CASSRQGIQSYGYTF

D: TRBD2
size: -
J: TRBJ2-7
V: TRBV5-4
DNA: TGTGCCAGCAGCTTGGACACTAGCGGGACCTACGAGCAGTACTTC
CDR3: CASSLDTSGTYEQYF

D: TRBD2
size: -
J: TRBJ2-1
V: TRBV4-2
DNA: TGTGCCAGCAGCCCCCTTAGCGGGGAAGGTAATGAGCAGTTCTTC
CDR3: CASSPLSGEGNEQFF

D: TRBD1
size: -
J: TRBJ2-7
V: TRBV11-2
DNA: TGTGCCAGCAGGGCTTCCAGGACAGGGACCGCCTACGAGCAGTACTTC
CDR3: CASRASRTGTAYEQYF

D: TRBD1
size: -
J: TRBJ2-3
V: TRBV2
DNA: TGTGCCAGCAGTGAACAAGGGACAGGGGGAGGAGATACGCAGTATTTT
CDR3: CASSEQGTGGGDTQYF

D: TRBD1
size: -
J: TRBJ1-5
V: TRBV4-1
DNA: TGCGCCAGCAGCGACAGGGCCAGGGGCAATCAGCCCCAGCATTTT
CDR3: CASSDRARGNQPQHF

D: -
size: few
J: TRBJ2-5
V: TRBV9
DNA: TGTGCCAGCAGCGTAGGAGCCGGGAATCAAGAGACCCAGTACTTC
CDR3: CASSVGAGNQETQYF

D: -
size: -
J: TRBJ2-7
V: TRBV11-2
DNA: TGTGCCAGCAGCTCTAACAGGGCCTCCTACGAGCAGTACTTC
CDR3: CASSSNRASYEQYF

D: -
size: once
J: TRBJ1-2
V: TRBV6-1
DNA: TGTGCCAGCCAACCTCCGACAGGAGCAAACTATGGCTACACCTTC
CDR3: CASQPPTGANYGYTF

D: -
size: once
J: TRBJ1-1
V: TRBV7-9
DNA: TGTGCCAGCAGGACCAGGGGCGTCGGAAGCGCTGAAGCTTTCTTT
CDR3: CASRTRGVGSAEAFF

D: TRBD2
size: -
J: TRBJ2-1
V: TRBV9
DNA: TGTGCCAGCAGCGTGGCGGGGGGCTCCTACAATGAGCAGTTCTTC
CDR3: CASSVAGGSYNEQFF

D: -
size: -
J: TRBJ2-6
V: TRBV9
DNA: TGTGCCAGCAGCCCTCGGGTTGCGGGGCCTTCTGGTGGGGCCAACGTCCTGACTTTC
CDR3: CASSPRVAGPSGGANVLTF

D: -
size: once
J: TRBJ2-7
V: TRBV7-9
DNA: TGTGCCAGCAGCAAAGCCGGGGGCGAGCAGTACTTC
CDR3: CASSKAGGEQYF

D: TRBD1
size: -
J: TRBJ2-2
V: TRBV11-2
DNA: TGTGCCAGCAGTTTGACAGGGGGAGTCACCGGGGAGCTGTTTTTT
CDR3: CASSLTGGVTGELFF

D: -
size: -
J: TRBJ2-3
V: TRBV7-7
DNA: TGTGCCAGCAGCCCATCTGGCGGGGTCAGCACAGATACGCAGTATTTT
CDR3: CASSPSGGVSTDTQYF

D: TRBD1
size: -
J: TRBJ2-5
V: TRBV5-4
DNA: TGTGCCAGCAGCAAAACGACAGGGGGAGAGACCCAGTACTTC
CDR3: CASSKTTGGETQYF